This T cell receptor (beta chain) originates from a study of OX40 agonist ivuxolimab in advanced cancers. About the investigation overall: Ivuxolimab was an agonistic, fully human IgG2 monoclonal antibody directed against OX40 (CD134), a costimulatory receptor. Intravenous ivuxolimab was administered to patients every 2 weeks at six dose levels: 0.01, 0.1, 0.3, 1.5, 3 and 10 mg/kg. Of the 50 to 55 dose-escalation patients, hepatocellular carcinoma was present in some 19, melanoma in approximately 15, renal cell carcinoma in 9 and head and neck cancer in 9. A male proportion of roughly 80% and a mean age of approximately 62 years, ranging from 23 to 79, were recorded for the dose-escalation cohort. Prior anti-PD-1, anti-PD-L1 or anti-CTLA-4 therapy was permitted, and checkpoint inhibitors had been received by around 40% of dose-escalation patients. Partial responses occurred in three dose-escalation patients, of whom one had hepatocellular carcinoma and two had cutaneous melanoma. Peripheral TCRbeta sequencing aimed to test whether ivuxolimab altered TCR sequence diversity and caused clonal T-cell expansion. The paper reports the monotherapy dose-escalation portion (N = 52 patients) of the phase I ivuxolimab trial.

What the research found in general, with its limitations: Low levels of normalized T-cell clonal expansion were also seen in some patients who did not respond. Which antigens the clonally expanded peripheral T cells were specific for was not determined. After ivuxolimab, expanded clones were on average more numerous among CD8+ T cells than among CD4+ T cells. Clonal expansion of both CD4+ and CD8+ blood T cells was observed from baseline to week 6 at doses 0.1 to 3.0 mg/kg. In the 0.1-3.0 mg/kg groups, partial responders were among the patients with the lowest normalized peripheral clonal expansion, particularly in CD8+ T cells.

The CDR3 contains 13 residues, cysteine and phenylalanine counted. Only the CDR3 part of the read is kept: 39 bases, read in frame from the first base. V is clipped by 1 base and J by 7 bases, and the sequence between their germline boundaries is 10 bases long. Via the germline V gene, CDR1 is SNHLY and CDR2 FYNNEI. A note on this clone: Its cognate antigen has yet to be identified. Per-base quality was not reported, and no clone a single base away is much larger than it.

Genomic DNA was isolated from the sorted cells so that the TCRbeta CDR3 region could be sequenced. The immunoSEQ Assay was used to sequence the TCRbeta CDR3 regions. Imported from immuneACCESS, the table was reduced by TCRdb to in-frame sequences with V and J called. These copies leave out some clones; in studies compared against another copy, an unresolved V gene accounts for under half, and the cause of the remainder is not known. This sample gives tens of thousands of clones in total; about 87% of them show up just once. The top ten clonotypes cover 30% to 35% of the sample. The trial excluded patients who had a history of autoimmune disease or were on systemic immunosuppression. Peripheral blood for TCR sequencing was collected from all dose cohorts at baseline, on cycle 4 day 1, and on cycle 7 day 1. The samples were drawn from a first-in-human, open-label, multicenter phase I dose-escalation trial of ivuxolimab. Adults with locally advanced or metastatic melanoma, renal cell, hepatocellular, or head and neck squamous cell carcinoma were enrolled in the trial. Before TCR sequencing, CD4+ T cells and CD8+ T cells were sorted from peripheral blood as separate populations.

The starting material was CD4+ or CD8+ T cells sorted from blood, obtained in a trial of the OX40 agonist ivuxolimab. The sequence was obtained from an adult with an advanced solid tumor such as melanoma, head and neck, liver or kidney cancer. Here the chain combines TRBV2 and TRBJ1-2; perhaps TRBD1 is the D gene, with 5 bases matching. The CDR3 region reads CASSEGQGFGYTF. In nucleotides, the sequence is TGTGCCAGCAGTGAAGGGCAGGGCTTTGGCTACACCTTC.